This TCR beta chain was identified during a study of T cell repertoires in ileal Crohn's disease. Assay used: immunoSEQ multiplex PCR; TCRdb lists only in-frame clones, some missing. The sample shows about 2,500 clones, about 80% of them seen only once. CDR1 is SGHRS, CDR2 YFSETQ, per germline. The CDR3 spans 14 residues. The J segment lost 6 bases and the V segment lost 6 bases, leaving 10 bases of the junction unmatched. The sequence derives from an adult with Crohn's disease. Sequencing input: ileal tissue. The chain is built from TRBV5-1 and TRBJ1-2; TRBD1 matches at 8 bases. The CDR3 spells CASKWQGAKDGYTF. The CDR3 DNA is TGCGCCAGCAAGTGGCAGGGGGCTAAAGATGGCTACACCTTC. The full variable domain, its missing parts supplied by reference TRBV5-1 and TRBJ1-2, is KAGVTQTPRYLIKTRGQQVTLSCSPISGHRSVSWYQQTPGQGLQFLFEYFSETQRNKGNFPGRFSGRQFSNSRSEMNVSTLELGDSALYLCASKWQGAKDGYTFGSGTRLTVV.